This T cell receptor beta chain was identified in a study of blood T cell repertoires in COVID-19. Study-wide background: Samples taken during acute and convalescent COVID-19 were collected in the United States, Italy and Spain.

Under the authors' procedure: How many nucleated cells were present was estimated from reference gene primer amplification. TCRdb keeps only in-frame clones here, not all; method: immunoSEQ multiplex PCR. The DNA gave D and trimming, while V, J and clone size come from that table. The table includes 120,000 or so clones, about 80% detected once. The CDR3 consists of 16 residues. Trimming stripped 2 bases from V and 0 bases from J, with 11 bases between. In germline, CDR1 is MNHNS, CDR2 SASEGT. What was sequenced was peripheral blood. The TCR sequence derives from a man between 60 and 70 years old with acute or convalescent COVID-19. The chain uses TRBV6-1 and TRBJ1-5; D unresolved. The CDR3 region is CASSEKRRSSNQPQHF. CDR3 coding DNA: TGTGCCAGCAGTGAAAAGAGGAGGAGTAGCAATCAGCCCCAGCATTTT.